The subject of this entry is one TCR beta chain. As yet, its antigen is unknown. The sample originates from a study of shared clonotypes between healthy human individuals. General study findings and limits: Apart from blood, nothing was sampled; tissue repertoires likely differ.

The repertoire was sequenced with immunoSEQ multiplex PCR; TCRdb's copy has only in-frame clones and lacks some. The table lists over 850,000 clones, 70% to 80% of them singletons. The V end was cut by 4 bases, the J end by 3 bases, with 19 bases between. The CDR3 has 16 residues. Looked up from germline, CDR1 is LGHNA and CDR2 is YSLEER. What was sequenced was memory CD4+ T cells from PBMCs. Subset described: CD45RA-negative fraction. The sequence came from a man aged 18 to 29 in good health. Some clones in this sample may be carry-over from other donors' samples. V usage is TRBV4-3 and J usage is TRBJ2-7; TRBD2 is a possible D gene (9 bases). The chain's CDR3 is CASSRDASGTGYEQYF. The CDR3 DNA sequence: TGCGCCAGCAGCCGAGATGCTAGCGGGACAGGCTACGAGCAGTACTTC.